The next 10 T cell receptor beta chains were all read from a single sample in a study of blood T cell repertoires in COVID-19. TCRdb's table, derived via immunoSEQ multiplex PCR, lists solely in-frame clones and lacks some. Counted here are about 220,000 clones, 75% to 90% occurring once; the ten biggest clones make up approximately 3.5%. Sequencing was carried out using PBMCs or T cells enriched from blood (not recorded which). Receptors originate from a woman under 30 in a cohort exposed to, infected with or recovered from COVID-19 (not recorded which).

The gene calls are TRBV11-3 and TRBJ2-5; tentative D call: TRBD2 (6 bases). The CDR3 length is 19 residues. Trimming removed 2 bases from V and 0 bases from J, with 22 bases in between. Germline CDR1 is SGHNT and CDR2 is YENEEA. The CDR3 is CASSLFAPGTGGYQETQYF. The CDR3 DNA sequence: TGTGCCAGCAGCTTATTCGCACCCGGGACTGGCGGGTACCAAGAGACCCAGTACTTC.

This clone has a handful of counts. CDR3 coding DNA: TGCGCCAGCAGCTTGACTAACCAAGAGACCCAGTACTTC. It translates to CASSLTNQETQYF. The chain employs TRBV5-1 and TRBJ2-5; D is unresolved. The CDR3 runs to 13 residues. V was trimmed by 1 base and J by 0 bases, leaving 4 bases between them. Germline CDR1 reads SGHRS; CDR2 reads YFSETQ.

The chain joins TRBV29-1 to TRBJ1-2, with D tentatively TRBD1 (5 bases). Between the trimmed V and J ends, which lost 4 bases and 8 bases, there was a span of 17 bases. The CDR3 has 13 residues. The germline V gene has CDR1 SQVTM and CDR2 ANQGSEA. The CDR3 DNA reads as TGCAGCGTTGGGGAGGGCAGGGTAAAGGGCTACACCTTC. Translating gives CSVGEGRVKGYTF.

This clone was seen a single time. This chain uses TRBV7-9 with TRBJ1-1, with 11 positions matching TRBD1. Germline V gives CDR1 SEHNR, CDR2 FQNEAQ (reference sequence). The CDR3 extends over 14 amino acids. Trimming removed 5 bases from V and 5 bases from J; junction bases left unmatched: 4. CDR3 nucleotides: TGTGCCAGCAGCCCGGGACAGGGGGTGACTGAAGCTTTCTTT. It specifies CASSPGQGVTEAFF.

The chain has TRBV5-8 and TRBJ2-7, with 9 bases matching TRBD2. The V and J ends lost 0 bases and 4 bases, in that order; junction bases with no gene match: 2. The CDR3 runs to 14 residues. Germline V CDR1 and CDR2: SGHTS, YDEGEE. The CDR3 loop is CASSLGSGSYEQYF. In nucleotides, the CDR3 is TGTGCCAGCAGCTTGGGTAGCGGGAGTTACGAGCAGTACTTC.

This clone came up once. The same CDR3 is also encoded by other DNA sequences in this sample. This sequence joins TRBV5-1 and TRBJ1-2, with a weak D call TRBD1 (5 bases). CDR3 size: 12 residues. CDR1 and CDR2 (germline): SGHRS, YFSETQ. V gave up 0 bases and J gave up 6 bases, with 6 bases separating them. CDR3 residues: CASSLVGDGYTF. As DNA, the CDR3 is TGCGCCAGCAGCTTGGTAGGGGATGGCTACACCTTC.

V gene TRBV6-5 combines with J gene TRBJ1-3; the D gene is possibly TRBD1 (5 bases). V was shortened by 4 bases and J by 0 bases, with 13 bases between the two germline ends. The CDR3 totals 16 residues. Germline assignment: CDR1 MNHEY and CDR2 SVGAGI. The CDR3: CASSSPPGVSGNTIYF. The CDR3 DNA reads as TGTGCCAGCAGTTCCCCGCCGGGGGTCTCTGGAAACACCATATATTTT.

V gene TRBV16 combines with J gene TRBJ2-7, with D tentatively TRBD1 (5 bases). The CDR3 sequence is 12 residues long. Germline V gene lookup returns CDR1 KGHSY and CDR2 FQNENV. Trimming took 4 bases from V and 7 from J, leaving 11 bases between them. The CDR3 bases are TGTGCCAGCAGCCCACTTTCAGGGGAGCAGTACTTC. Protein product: CASSPLSGEQYF.

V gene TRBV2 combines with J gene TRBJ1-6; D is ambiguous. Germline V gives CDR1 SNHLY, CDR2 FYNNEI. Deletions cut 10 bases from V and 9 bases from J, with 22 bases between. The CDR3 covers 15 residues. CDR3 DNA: TGTGCCATCGACCCCGGGTCAACCTTCCCTTCACCCCTCCACTTT. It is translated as CAIDPGSTFPSPLHF.

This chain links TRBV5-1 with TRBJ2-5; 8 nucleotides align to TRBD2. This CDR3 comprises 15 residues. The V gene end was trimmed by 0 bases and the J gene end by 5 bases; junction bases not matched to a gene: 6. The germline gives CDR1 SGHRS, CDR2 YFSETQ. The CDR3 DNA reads TGCGCCAGCAGCTTGGTAGGCGGGAGGTACGAGACCCAGTACTTC. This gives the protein CASSLVGGRYETQYF.